Sequencing of this T cell receptor beta chain was carried out in a study of blood T cell repertoires in COVID-19. Clones were read by immunoSEQ multiplex PCR, and TCRdb kept only the in-frame ones, dropping some. This sample has about 240,000 clones, with about four fifths found just once. In germline, CDR1 is SGHTA, CDR2 FQGTGA. Trimming removed 5 bases at V and 1 base at J, with 11 bases between. The CDR3 spans 14 residues. The sequence was obtained from a woman in her 40s who had been exposed to COVID-19. The sequencing input was PBMCs or T cells enriched from blood (not recorded which). This chain connects TRBV7-3 to TRBJ1-1; D remains ambiguous. DNA for the CDR3: TGTGCCAGCAGCCCGGGAGCTTCGAACACTGAAGCTTTCTTT. As protein: CASSPGASNTEAFF.